This T cell receptor (beta chain) was sequenced for a study of response to subunit inactivated influenza vaccine (dated by TCRdb to 2017 to 2018). General notes on the study: To follow how T cells responded to a trivalent subunit inactivated influenza vaccine, the researchers relied on deep quantitative profiling of the T cell receptor repertoire. Overall study outcomes, separate from this receptor: It was suggested by the authors that each seasonal influenza vaccination may recruit only a limited number of new T cells.

Turning to this clonotype: Its antigen has not been determined. Qualities for individual bases were not recorded, and no much larger clone is one base off.

Libraries were constructed by RT-PCR. The data were produced on an Illumina HiSeq 2500. TCRdb reprocessed the public reads (quality trimming at Q25 with fastp, clone calling with MiXCR) and kept in-frame beta chains. Under each unique CDR3 protein, matching rows form one entry showing the most common genes and DNA. This sample holds just over 300,000 distinct CDR3 sequences; roughly 22% were observed only once. The top ten hold around a tenth of the sample. The source of this sequence is a man aged 50 to 75 who received an inactivated influenza vaccine. Donor details come from another sample of the same person, matched by shared clones. The starting material was PBMCs from blood, obtained around 22 months after vaccination.

The DNA reads TGTGCCATCAGTGAATCCAATCAGCCCCAGCATTTT. It translates to CAISESNQPQHF. The chain joins TRBV10-3 to TRBJ1-5, with the D gene uncertain. V drops 3 bases and J drops 3 bases, leaving 3 bases in between. The CDR3 runs 12 residues from the cysteine to the phenylalanine. Only CDR3 DNA is held: 36 bases, read in frame from base 1. Sequences ENHRY (CDR1) and SYGVKD (CDR2) are obtained from the germline V gene.